This TCR beta chain is from a study of vaccination and CD4 T cells after COVID-19 (dated by TCRdb to 2021 to 2024). The study in broad terms: Every convalescent patient had a positive nasal swab PCR test for SARS-CoV-2, with mild disease in nine patients and severe disease in one. Six males and four females were included in the convalescent cohort, with two Hispanic individuals, seven Caucasians, two Asians and one multiracial person represented. Each participant got two doses of either the Pfizer-BioNTech BNT162b2 vaccine (n=8) or the Moderna mRNA-1273 vaccine (n=2). Post-COVID blood samples from convalescent patients were collected a median of 101 days after diagnosis, with a range of 35 to 161 days. The time from the second vaccine dose to post-vaccine blood sampling had a median of roughly 70 days and ranged from about 14 to 241 days. The cultures were stimulated with overlapping spike peptide pools from SARS-CoV-2 and from the common cold coronaviruses HCoV-NL63, HCoV-OC43 and HCoV-229E. Control cultures received a CEFX viral epitope pool as the positive control, an HIV-1 Nef peptide pool as the negative control, or no peptide. In approximately ten COVID-19 convalescent patients and a handful of infection-naive healthy vaccine recipients, the spike-specific CD4+ TCR repertoire before mRNA vaccination was compared with the repertoire after mRNA vaccination. On the study overall, not on this receptor specifically: The median number of SARS-CoV-2-reactive clonotypes rose from around 20 after infection to a few dozen after vaccination, but the change was not significant. The number of convalescent patients in the study was relatively small, and the study did not examine early timepoints following natural infection. Of the vaccine-specific clones found in convalescent patients, nearly all (304 of 307) were mono-reactive for SARS-CoV-2 spike instead of being cross-reactive with common cold coronaviruses. In convalescent patients, a median roughly 88% of post-vaccine SARS-CoV-2-reactive clones were detected only after vaccination, suggesting vaccine-specific priming.

As encoded in the germline V gene (reference sequence), CDR1 is DFQATT while CDR2 is SNEGSKA. The junction shows trimming of 5 bases on V and 0 bases on J, plus 16 bases between the germline ends. The CDR3 covers 15 residues, taking in both the cysteine and the phenylalanine. The read is trimmed to its CDR3 DNA, 45 bases read in frame from base 1. With regard to this clonotype: The target of this receptor is not known. Per-base qualities were not stored, and no clone one base away is much larger.

The method was PCR. TCR sequencing of DNA from cultured CD4+ T cells used the Oncomine TCR Beta short-read assay at the Johns Hopkins FTIC core. The QIAamp micro DNA kit was used to extract genomic DNA from the cultured CD4+ T cells. Oncomine TCR Beta libraries from cultured CD4+ T cells were pooled with unique dual indexes and sequenced on an Illumina iSeq 100. Per the source publication's procedure: Non-productive sequences were removed, and CDR3s that did not start with C, did not end with F or W, or were shorter than 7 amino acids were discarded. Antigen-specific clonotypes were identified with the MANAFEST web application by comparing peptide-stimulated wells with reference and other culture wells. For a clone to be called positive, the clone needed an FDR below 0.05, an odds ratio above 5, and a productive frequency above 0.1% in at least two of three replicate wells. A clonotype counted as cross-reactive if it showed significant expansion both in the SARS-CoV-2 spike wells and in at least one common cold coronavirus spike condition. Levenshtein distances (stringdist) and unrooted phylogenetic trees (ape) in R version 3.6.1 were used to assess CDR3 homology. The raw public data were reprocessed by TCRdb itself: fastp quality trimming at Q25, MiXCR clonotype calling, in-frame beta chains only. Each CDR3 protein gets just one entry, which takes the most common genes and DNA from the rows behind it. The V and J calls, along with clone size, are taken from TCRdb and not from the paper's own processing. This sample gives under 10,000 distinct CDR3 sequences in total; around three fifths of them show up just once. The top ten clonotypes cover about 32% of the sample.

Taken with the paper, the label for treatment or condition translates to: 10-day PBMC culture with coronavirus spike peptide pools or control peptides (ViraFEST assay). The ViraFEST assay was used in the study, in which antigen-specific T cells were expanded with peptide pools and expanded clonotypes were subsequently identified by TCR sequencing. The convalescent patients' positive SARS-CoV-2 PCR tests fell between March and December 2020, which was before the Alpha, Beta and Delta variants emerged in the United States. Each well held roughly 2.2 million PBMCs cultured in IMDM containing around 5% human AB serum and roughly 10 IU/ml IL-2, with 8 to 10 ug/ml peptide pools added. Half of the culture medium was replaced with fresh IL-2-containing medium on days 3 and 7. After 10 to 11 days of culture, CD4+ T cells were isolated by negative selection with the EasySep CD4+ T cell isolation kit. PBMCs were separated from whole blood using Ficoll-Paque Plus gradient centrifugation and then either used fresh or cryopreserved at -140C. Each culture condition was generally run in triplicate wells.

The chain joins TRBV20-1 to TRBJ1-1; the D segment could be TRBD1, given 5 matching bases. Sequenced material: CD4+ T cells from blood, cultured in vitro. The sequence was collected from a human donor who had recovered from COVID-19. The DNA sequence reads TGCAGTGCTGTGACAGATGTCCCTATGAACACTGAAGCTTTCTTT. It translates as CSAVTDVPMNTEAFF.